This T cell receptor beta chain emerged from a study of shared clonotypes between healthy human individuals. This CDR3 is 14 amino acids long. With 5 bases removed from V and 3 bases from J, the gap between germline ends came to 11 bases. CDR1 is MGHDK and CDR2 is SYGVNS in the germline V gene. Notes on this clone: Its antigen is unknown.

Study results and limitations: When naive CD4 clonotypes were compared across a few donors, approximately 4.9% were shared.

The data were produced by immunoSEQ multiplex PCR, yet TCRdb's version contains in-frame clones alone and is incomplete. Among 2.3 million or so clones listed, roughly 93% were seen once. The sequence came from a young man in good health. Some clones in this sample may be carry-over from other donors' samples. Sequencing was carried out using naive CD4+ T cells from PBMCs. Subset denoted: CD45RA+ positively selected. The V call is TRBV25-1, the J call TRBJ2-1, with D perhaps TRBD2 (6 bases). CDR3 sequence reads: CASSSGGLYNEQFF. The CDR3 coding sequence is TGTGCCAGCAGTAGTGGGGGACTCTACAATGAGCAGTTCTTC.